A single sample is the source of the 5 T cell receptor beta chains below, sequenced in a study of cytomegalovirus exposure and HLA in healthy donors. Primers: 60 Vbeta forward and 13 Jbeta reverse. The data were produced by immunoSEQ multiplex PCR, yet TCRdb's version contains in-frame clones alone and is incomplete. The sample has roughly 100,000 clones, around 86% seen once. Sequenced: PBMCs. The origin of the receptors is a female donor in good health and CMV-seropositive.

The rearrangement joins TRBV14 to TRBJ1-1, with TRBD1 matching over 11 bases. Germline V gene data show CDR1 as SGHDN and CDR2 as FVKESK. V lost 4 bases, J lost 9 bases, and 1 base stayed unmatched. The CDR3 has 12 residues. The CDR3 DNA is TGTGCCAGCAGCCCGGACAGGGGGCAAGCTTTCTTT. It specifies CASSPDRGQAFF.

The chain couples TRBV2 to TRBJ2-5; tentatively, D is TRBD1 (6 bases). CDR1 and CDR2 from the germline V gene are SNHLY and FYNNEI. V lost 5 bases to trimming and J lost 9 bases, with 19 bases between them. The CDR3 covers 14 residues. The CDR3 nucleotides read TGTGCCAGCAGTCTAAAGACAGGCCCTGGGGCCCAGTACTTC. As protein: CASSLKTGPGAQYF.

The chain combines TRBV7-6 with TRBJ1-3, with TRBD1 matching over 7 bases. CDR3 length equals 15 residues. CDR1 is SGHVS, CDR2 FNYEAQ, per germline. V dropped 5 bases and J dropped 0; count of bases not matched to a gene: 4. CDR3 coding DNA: TGTGCCAGCAGCGAGGGACAGAGCTCTGGAAACACCATATATTTT. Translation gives CASSEGQSSGNTIYF.

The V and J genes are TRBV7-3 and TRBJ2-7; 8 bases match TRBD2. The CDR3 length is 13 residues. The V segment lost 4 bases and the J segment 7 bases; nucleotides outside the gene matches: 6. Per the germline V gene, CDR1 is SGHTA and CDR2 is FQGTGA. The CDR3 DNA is TGTGCCAGCAGCTACGGGGGGGGGAGAGAGCAGTACTTC. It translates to CASSYGGGREQYF.

The DNA of the CDR3 is TGCGCCAGCAGCAGGGACAGCGAAGCCTCCTACGAGCAGTACTTC. Its translation: CASSRDSEASYEQYF. The chain uses TRBV5-1 and TRBJ2-7; 7 nucleotides match TRBD1. This CDR3 has 15 amino acids. Germline trimming cut 4 bases from V and 0 bases from J; bases unmatched to any gene: 7. From germline, CDR1 is SGHRS and CDR2 YFSETQ.